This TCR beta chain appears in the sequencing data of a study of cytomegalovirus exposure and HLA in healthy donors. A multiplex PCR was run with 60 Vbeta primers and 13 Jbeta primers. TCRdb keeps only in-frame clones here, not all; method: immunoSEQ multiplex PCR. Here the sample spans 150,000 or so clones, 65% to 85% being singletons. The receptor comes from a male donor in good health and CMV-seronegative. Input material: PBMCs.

CDR3 nucleotide sequence: TGTGCCAGCAGTTTGAGCTTCACCTACGAGCAGTACTTC. It translates to CASSLSFTYEQYF. The rearrangement uses TRBV27 and TRBJ2-7; D remains unclear. CDR1 and CDR2 from the germline V gene are MNHEY and SMNVEV (reference sequence). Between the trimmed V and J ends, which lost 3 bases and 2 bases, there was a span of 8 bases. The CDR3 length is 13 residues.